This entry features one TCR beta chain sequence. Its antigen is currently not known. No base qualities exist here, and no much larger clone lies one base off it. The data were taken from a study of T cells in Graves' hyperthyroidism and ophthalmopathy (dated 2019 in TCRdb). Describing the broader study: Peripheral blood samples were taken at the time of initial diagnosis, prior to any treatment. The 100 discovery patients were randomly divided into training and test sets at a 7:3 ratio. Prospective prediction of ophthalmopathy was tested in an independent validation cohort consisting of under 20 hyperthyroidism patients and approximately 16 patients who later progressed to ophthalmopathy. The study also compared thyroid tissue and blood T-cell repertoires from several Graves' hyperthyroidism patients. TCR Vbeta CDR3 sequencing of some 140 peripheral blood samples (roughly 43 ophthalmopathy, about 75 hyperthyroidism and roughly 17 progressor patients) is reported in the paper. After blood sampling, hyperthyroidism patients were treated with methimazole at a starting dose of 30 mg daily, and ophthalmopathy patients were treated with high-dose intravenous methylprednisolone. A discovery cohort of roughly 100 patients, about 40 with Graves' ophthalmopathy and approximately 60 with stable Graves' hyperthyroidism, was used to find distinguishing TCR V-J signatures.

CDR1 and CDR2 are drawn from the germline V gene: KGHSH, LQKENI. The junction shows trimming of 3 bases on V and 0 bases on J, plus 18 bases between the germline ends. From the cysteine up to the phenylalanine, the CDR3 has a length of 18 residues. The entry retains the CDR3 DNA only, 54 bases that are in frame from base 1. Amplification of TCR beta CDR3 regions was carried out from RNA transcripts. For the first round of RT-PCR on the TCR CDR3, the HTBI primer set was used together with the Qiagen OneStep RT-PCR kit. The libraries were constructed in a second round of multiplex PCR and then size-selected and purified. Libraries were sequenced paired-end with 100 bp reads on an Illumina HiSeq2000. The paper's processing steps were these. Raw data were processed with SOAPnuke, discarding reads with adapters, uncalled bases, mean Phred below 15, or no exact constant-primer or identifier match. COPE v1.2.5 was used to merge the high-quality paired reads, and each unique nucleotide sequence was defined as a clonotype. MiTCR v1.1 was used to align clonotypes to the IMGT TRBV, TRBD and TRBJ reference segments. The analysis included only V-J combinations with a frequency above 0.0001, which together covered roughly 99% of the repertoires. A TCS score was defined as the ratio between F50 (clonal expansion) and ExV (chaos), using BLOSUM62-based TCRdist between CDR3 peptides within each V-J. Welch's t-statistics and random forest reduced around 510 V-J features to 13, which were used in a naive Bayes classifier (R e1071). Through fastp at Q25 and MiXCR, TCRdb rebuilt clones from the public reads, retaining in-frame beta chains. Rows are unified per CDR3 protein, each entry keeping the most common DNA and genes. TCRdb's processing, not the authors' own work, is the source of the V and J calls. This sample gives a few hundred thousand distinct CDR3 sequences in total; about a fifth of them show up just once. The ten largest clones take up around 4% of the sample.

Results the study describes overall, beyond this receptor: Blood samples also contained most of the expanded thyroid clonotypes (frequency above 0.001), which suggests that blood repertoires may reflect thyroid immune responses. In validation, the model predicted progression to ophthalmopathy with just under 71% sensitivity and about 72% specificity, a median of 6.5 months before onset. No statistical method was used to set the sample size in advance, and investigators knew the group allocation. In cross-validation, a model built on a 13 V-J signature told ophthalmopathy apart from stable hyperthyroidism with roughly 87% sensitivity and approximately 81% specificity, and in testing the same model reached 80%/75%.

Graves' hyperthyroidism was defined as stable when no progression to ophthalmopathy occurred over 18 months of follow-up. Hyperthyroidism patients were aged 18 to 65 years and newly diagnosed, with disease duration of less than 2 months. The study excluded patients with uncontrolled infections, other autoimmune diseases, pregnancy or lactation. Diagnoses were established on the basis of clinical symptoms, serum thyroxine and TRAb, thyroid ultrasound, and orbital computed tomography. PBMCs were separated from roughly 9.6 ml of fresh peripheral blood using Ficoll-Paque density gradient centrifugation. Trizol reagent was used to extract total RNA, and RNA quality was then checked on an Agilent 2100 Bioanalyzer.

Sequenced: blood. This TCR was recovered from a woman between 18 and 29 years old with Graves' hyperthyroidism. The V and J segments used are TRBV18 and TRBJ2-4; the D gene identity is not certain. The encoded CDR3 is CASSPELSTKLAKNIQYF. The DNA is TGTGCCAGCTCACCGGAGCTGTCAACTAAACTAGCCAAAAACATTCAGTACTTC.